This record concerns one TCR beta chain sequence. Its antigen is currently unknown. Trimming removed 5 bases from V and 3 bases from J, with 12 bases in between. CDR1 is SQVTM and CDR2 is ANQGSEA in the germline V gene. This CDR3 contains 13 residues. This specimen belongs to a study of shared clonotypes between healthy human individuals. Study-wide points: Non-shared clonotypes had lower generation probabilities than clonotypes shared by all four sorted-subset donors.

Original handling: Sequence data from immunoSEQ were junction-only and lacked quality scores; consequently, filtering differed. Using immunoSEQ multiplex PCR, the repertoire was profiled, and TCRdb retains in-frame clones only, with some absent. V, J and clone size were drawn from that table, and D and trimming were deduced from the DNA. The sample lists 950,000 to 1,300,000 clones; under 80% were seen once. The donors were all Caucasian adults (living in Nashville, Tennessee). Splitting the CD4+ cells yielded a CD45RA+ naive subset and a CD45RA-negative memory subset. V gene TRBV29-1 combines with J gene TRBJ2-3; D is ambiguous. The source material was memory CD4+ T cells sorted from blood. Indicated subset: CD45RA-negative fraction. The origin of this receptor is a young man in good health. The CDR3 region has the DNA TGCAGCGTTCCTGGTTTAGGGACAGATACGCAGTATTTT. Residues: CSVPGLGTDTQYF.